The subject of this entry is one T cell receptor (beta chain). Its antigen is not identified. Between the trimmed V and J ends, which lost 2 bases and 8 bases, there was a span of 18 bases. CDR1 is SGHAT and CDR2 is FQDESV in the germline V gene (reference sequence). This CDR3 spans 15 amino acids. This record belongs to a study of T cell repertoires and HLA-DP antigens. Study context: Donor ages ranged from 18-to-29 to 60-to-69; a couple of men, one woman. Sorted CD137+CD4+ samples averaged about 220 ng DNA; pre-culture CD4+ samples, 950 to 1,500 ng.

The primer mix covered 54 TRBV segments and 13 TRBJ segments. Sequencing was performed with immunoSEQ multiplex PCR; in TCRdb, only in-frame clones are kept and a portion is missing. The sample lists fewer than 75,000 clones, around four fifths occurring once. Study-level findings and limits: Responder cells were total CD4+ cells with a HeLa antigen-presenting system.

The specimen was CD4+ T cells from PBMCs. This receptor was identified in a man aged 60 to 75 in good health and CMV-seronegative. V usage is TRBV11-1 and J usage is TRBJ1-2; D perhaps matches TRBD1 (6 bases). CDR3 protein: CASSLFKGDNCGYTF. CDR3 in DNA: TGTGCCAGCAGCTTATTTAAAGGGGACAATTGCGGCTACACCTTC.